The 18 T cell receptor beta chains reported below all come from one sample, sequenced in a study of immune evolution from preneoplasia to lung adenocarcinoma (dated by TCRdb to the early 2020s). Preparation of the library involved the immunoSEQ multiplex PCR assay. In TCRdb, the immuneACCESS table is reduced to in-frame sequences with V and J assigned. These tables do not hold every clone; where another copy was compared, an unresolved V gene accounts for under half, and the others remain unexplained. Across this sample there are 9,000 or so clones, with 90% seen only once. The ten largest clones add up to around 2.5% of the sample. Sequences were obtained from FFPE invasive lung adenocarcinoma tissue. According to the study, the label for this sample's cell subset or site signals: frankly invasive lung adenocarcinoma (ADC). The receptors come from a person aged 70 to 85 with invasive lung adenocarcinoma.

This chain links TRBV15 with TRBJ1-2, with 12 bases identical to TRBD1. The CDR3 runs to 16 residues. Germline CDR1 reads LNHNV; CDR2 reads YYDKDF (reference sequence). V was pared by 2 bases and J by 7 bases, with 8 bases of the junction left unmatched. The CDR3 loop is CATSRFVGTGGSGYTF. The DNA of the CDR3 is TGTGCCACCAGCAGATTCGTCGGGACAGGGGGCTCTGGCTACACCTTC.

The genes are TRBV2 and TRBJ1-4; D gene uncertain. The CDR3 has 15 residues. Germline CDR1 is SNHLY and CDR2 is FYNNEI. Trimming shortened V by 1 base and J by 13 bases, and 19 bases separated the two germline ends. The CDR3 loop reads CASSEEDGSAKGLFF. DNA of the CDR3: TGTGCCAGCAGTGAAGAGGACGGGAGTGCTAAGGGACTGTTTTTT.

The chain recombines TRBV20-1 with TRBJ2-7; D unresolved. The CDR3 is 10 residues long. The V gene's germline CDR1 is DFQATT and CDR2 SNEGSKA (reference sequence). Trimming pared 3 bases from V and 7 bases from J, leaving 7 bases between. CDR3 sequence (DNA): TGCAGTGCTAGCCCGGTGGAGCAGTACTTC. Protein sequence: CSASPVEQYF.

The chain is built from TRBV27 and TRBJ1-5; maybe TRBD1 (5 bases). Per germline, CDR1 MNHEY and CDR2 SMNVEV (reference sequence). V gave up 6 bases and J gave up 6 bases, with 15 bases separating them. The CDR3 has 14 residues. Written as DNA, the CDR3 is TGTGCCAGCAGACCCGGGACCGGAGGTCAGCCCCAGCATTTT. Its translation: CASRPGTGGQPQHF.

The gene calls are TRBV5-5 and TRBJ1-1; D is perhaps TRBD1 (5 bases). The CDR3 runs 16 residues. Germline V gene data show CDR1 as SGHKS and CDR2 as YYEKEE (reference sequence). The germline V and J ends were trimmed by 0 bases and 2 bases, with 14 bases remaining between them. CDR3 in amino acids: CASSLAGGGFNTEAFF. As DNA, the CDR3 is TGTGCCAGCAGCTTGGCTGGGGGGGGGTTCAACACTGAAGCTTTCTTT.

The V and J genes are TRBV6-1 and TRBJ1-2; TRBD1 agrees at 7 bases. The J segment lost 3 bases and the V segment lost 0 bases, leaving 1 base of the junction unmatched. The CDR3 covers 14 residues. Germline V gene sequence: CDR1 MNHNS, CDR2 SASEGT. The CDR3 nucleotides read TGTGCCAGCAGTGAAGCTGGGACAGACTATGGCTACACCTTC. Protein sequence: CASSEAGTDYGYTF.

This chain joins TRBV2 and TRBJ2-2, with D tentatively TRBD1 or TRBD2 (5 bases each). Trimming took 6 bases from V and 5 from J, leaving 10 bases between them. Germline V gene data show CDR1 as SNHLY and CDR2 as FYNNEI. This CDR3 spans 13 amino acids. CDR3 nucleotides: TGTGCCAGCAGCTTCGGGGCGACCGGGGAGCTGTTTTTT. Protein sequence: CASSFGATGELFF.

The J gene is TRBJ2-2, the V gene TRBV7-8; D tentatively fits TRBD1 or TRBD2 (5 bases each). Trimming left V 5 bases short and J 7 bases short, with 14 bases between. CDR1 is SGHVS and CDR2 is FQNEAQ in the germline V gene. The CDR3 loop spans 14 amino acids. CDR3 DNA sequence: TGTGCCAGCAGCGGGGGACCGGTTGTCGGGGAGCTGTTTTTT. It translates to CASSGGPVVGELFF.

The CDR3 sequence is CASSLSVGGTEAFF. The CDR3 nucleotides are TGTGCCAGCAGTTTATCCGTGGGGGGCACTGAAGCTTTCTTT. The rearrangement links TRBV28 to TRBJ1-1; D perhaps matches TRBD1 (5 bases). V was trimmed by 1 base and J by 4 bases, leaving 10 bases between them. The CDR3 runs to 14 residues. Germline CDR1 MDHEN, CDR2 SYDVKM.

The chain recombines TRBV28 with TRBJ1-1; D is uncertain. Germline V gene lookup returns CDR1 MDHEN and CDR2 SYDVKM. Between the trimmed V and J ends, which lost 6 bases and 0 bases, there was a span of 17 bases. The CDR3 length is 16 residues. The chain's CDR3 is CASRYYQLPLNTEAFF. CDR3 nucleotide sequence: TGTGCCAGCAGGTACTATCAGTTACCACTGAACACTGAAGCTTTCTTT.

The chain recombines TRBV6-5 with TRBJ2-2, with a possible D match to TRBD1 (6 bases). Looked up from germline, CDR1 is MNHEY and CDR2 is SVGAGI. The V end lost 2 bases, the J end lost 0 bases, and 7 bases lay between the germline ends. The CDR3 contains 15 residues. CDR3 sequence (DNA): TGTGCCAGCAGTTACGGACAGCCGAACACCGGGGAGCTGTTTTTT. Translation gives CASSYGQPNTGELFF.

In its sample, this clone was seen once. The rearrangement uses TRBV5-1 and TRBJ2-1; 7 bases line up with TRBD2. Germline lookup yields CDR1 SGHRS and CDR2 YFSETQ. V was clipped by 4 bases and J by 1 base; unmatched bases: 5. CDR3 length equals 15 residues. CDR3 sequence (DNA): TGCGCCAGCAGCGAAAGGGGAGGGTCCTACAATGAGCAGTTCTTC. This encodes CASSERGGSYNEQFF.

The chain links TRBV7-9 to TRBJ2-5, with no clear D. The CDR3 has 14 residues. CDR1 and CDR2 (germline): SEHNR, FQNEAQ (reference sequence). Trimming took off 5 bases at V and 2 bases at J, with 12 bases between the two ends. The CDR3 region has the DNA TGTGCCAGCAGCCGAGGTACCATACAAGAGACCCAGTACTTC. Translation gives CASSRGTIQETQYF.

The rearrangement uses TRBV6-1 and TRBJ1-2, with no clear D. Deletions cut 2 bases from V and 1 base from J, with 11 bases between. The CDR3 totals 15 residues. Germline V CDR1 and CDR2: MNHNS, SASEGT. The CDR3 reads CASSESFSLNYGYTF. The CDR3 nucleotides are TGTGCCAGCAGTGAATCTTTCTCCCTTAACTATGGCTACACCTTC.

This clone was counted a single time. This sequence joins TRBV6-5 and TRBJ1-3; D call uncertain. V gave up 2 bases and J gave up 0 bases, with 8 bases separating them. Germline V gene data show CDR1 as MNHEY and CDR2 as SVGAGI. The CDR3 totals 15 residues. CDR3 amino acids: CASSYLARSGNTIYF. The CDR3 DNA sequence: TGTGCCAGCAGTTACCTGGCCCGCTCTGGAAACACCATATATTTT.

On this clone itself: The conserved phenylalanine or tryptophan normally closing the CDR3 is absent here, so this likely arose from a read error. The DNA is omitted, as the CDR3 cannot be located on it reliably, and the CDR3 follows TCRdb's listing. The rearrangement joins TRBV28 to TRBJ1-1. The CDR3 region is 11 residues in length, termini included. The germline V gene has CDR1 MDHEN and CDR2 SYDVKM. The CDR3 sequence is CASSRRRGLVT.

The chain couples TRBV10-3 to TRBJ1-1; TRBD1 agrees at 9 bases. Germline loops: CDR1 ENHRY, CDR2 SYGVKD. The V gene end was trimmed by 10 bases and the J gene end by 3 bases; junction bases not matched to a gene: 3. CDR3 length: 12 amino acids. The CDR3 region is CATRDRDTEAFF. The CDR3 DNA sequence: TGTGCCACCAGGGACAGGGACACTGAAGCTTTCTTT.

The chain is built from TRBV6-1 and TRBJ1-1; no clear D gene. Germline values: CDR1 MNHNS, CDR2 SASEGT. The CDR3 length is 12 residues. V was pared by 10 bases and J by 6 bases, with 15 bases between. The CDR3: CAIRSLGSEAFF. In nucleotides, the CDR3 is TGTGCCATCCGATCTTTAGGATCTGAAGCTTTCTTT.